This TCR beta chain was recovered during a study of blood T cell repertoires in COVID-19. Study background: Samples representing acute and convalescent COVID-19 were sourced from the United States, Italy and Spain. Sources were T cells, B-cell-depleted T cells, or PBMCs; the material itself was cDNA or gDNA.

Data came from immunoSEQ multiplex PCR; TCRdb stores just in-frame clones and leaves some out. This table has fewer than 350,000 clones, around 90% appearing once. The CDR3 extends over 13 amino acids. The V gene's germline CDR1 is GTSNPN and CDR2 SVGIG (reference sequence). V dropped 4 bases and J dropped 0; count of bases not matched to a gene: 2. This TCR was recovered from a woman in her twenties or thirties with COVID-19, enrolled during active disease. The sequenced material came from peripheral blood. The rearrangement links TRBV30 to TRBJ1-1, with TRBD1 identical over 7 bases. The CDR3 nucleotides read TGTGCCTGGACGGGACAGCTGAACACTGAAGCTTTCTTT. Its protein product is CAWTGQLNTEAFF.